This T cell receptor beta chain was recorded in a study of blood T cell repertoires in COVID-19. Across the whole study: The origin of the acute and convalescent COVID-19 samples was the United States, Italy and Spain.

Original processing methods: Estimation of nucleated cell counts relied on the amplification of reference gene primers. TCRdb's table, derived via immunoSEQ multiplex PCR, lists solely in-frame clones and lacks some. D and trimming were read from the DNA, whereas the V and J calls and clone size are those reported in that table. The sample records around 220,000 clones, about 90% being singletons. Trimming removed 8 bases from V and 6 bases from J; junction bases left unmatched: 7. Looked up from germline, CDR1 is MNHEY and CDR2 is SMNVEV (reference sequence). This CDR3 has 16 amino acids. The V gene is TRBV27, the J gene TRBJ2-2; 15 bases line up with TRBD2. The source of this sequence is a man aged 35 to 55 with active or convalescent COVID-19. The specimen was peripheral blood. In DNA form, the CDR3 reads TGTGCCAGCTACGGACTAGCGGGAGGGGGTGCCGGGGAGCTGTTTTTT. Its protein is CASYGLAGGGAGELFF.